This TCR beta chain is drawn from a study of CD8+CD57+ T cells in acquired aplastic anemia. About the study: Yields of DNA that came from sorted CD4+ and CD8+ cells averaged approximately 3.5 ug. Findings and caveats of the study: CD8+ Simpson's diversity in patients was not significantly different from that in controls. Twenty-nine was the count of CD8+ CDR3 sequences that patients shared with controls.

Turning to this clonotype: Its target is not known.

The template used for profiling TCR beta VDJ and CDR3 was genomic DNA. TCRdb passed the reads through MiXCR, listing each CDR3 protein once. The data contain 250,000 to 350,000 distinct CDR3 sequences, around three fifths of them singletons. The specimen sequenced was sorted CD4+, CD8+, or CD8+CD57+ T cells (not recorded which) from PBMCs. The sequence derives from a human donor with severe aplastic anemia or a healthy control (not recorded which).

The CDR3 spells CASSREPAGTGELFF. The DNA for the CDR3 is TGTGCCAGCAGTCGAGAACCAGCCGGGACCGGGGAGCTGTTTTTT. V is TRBV7-9 and J is TRBJ2-2; D ambiguous. This CDR3 has 15 amino acids. The germline CDR1 and CDR2 sequences are SEHNR and FQNEAQ (reference sequence). V lost 6 bases and J lost 5, with 16 bases in between.